This passage covers 27 T cell receptor beta chains from one sample sequenced in a study of blood T cell repertoires in COVID-19. Libraries were prepared by immunoSEQ multiplex PCR; TCRdb keeps only in-frame clonotypes and omits some of them. This table has over 200,000 clones, 83% appearing once. Sequenced material: peripheral blood. All receptors come from a woman in her 30s with COVID-19, enrolled during active disease.

This rearrangement joins TRBV27 to TRBJ1-5; possibly TRBD1 for D (5 bases). From germline, CDR1 is MNHEY and CDR2 SMNVEV (reference sequence). Deletions cut 6 bases from V and 0 bases from J, with 9 bases between. There are 14 residues in the CDR3. The CDR3 region is CASSGGYSNQPQHF. The CDR3 DNA is TGTGCCAGCAGCGGGGGGTATAGCAATCAGCCCCAGCATTTT.

The rearrangement uses TRBV29-1 and TRBJ2-2; the match to TRBD1 covers 9 bases. The CDR3 is 17 residues long. After removal of 4 bases from V and 6 bases from J, the junction contained 15 bases not matched to a gene. Germline loops: CDR1 SQVTM, CDR2 ANQGSEA. Written as DNA, the CDR3 is TGCAGCGTTGCGAAGTGGGGACAGGGTGGAGAGGCCGGGGAGCTGTTTTTT. This gives the protein CSVAKWGQGGEAGELFF.

V gene TRBV6-2 or TRBV6-3 combines with J gene TRBJ2-3; 7 bases are shared with TRBD2. The CDR3 runs 15 residues. Losses at the gene ends were 4 bases for V and 2 bases for J; bases not matched to a gene: 6. Germline CDR1 is MNHEY and CDR2 is SVGEGT. DNA for the CDR3: TGTGCCAGCAGTTGGCGGGGGTCGAACACAGATACGCAGTATTTT. This sequence encodes CASSWRGSNTDTQYF.

The sample holds one count of this clone. The rearrangement joins TRBV30 to TRBJ1-2; possible D gene TRBD1, 6 bases. CDR1 is GTSNPN, CDR2 SVGIG, per germline (reference sequence). The CDR3 sequence is 10 residues long. V was cut by 5 bases and J by 8 bases, with 9 bases left in between. As DNA, the CDR3 is TGTGCCTGGGGACAGTTCGGCTACACCTTC. This translates into CAWGQFGYTF.

The chain recombines TRBV4-3 with TRBJ1-5; D gene ambiguous. This CDR3 is built from 16 residues. The V end lost 0 bases, the J end lost 4 bases, and 13 bases lay between the germline ends. Germline V CDR1 and CDR2: LGHNA, YSLEER. The CDR3 region is CASSQDRGGLNQPQHF. The CDR3, as DNA: TGCGCCAGCAGCCAAGATCGTGGAGGGTTAAATCAGCCCCAGCATTTT.

The chain combines TRBV27 with TRBJ2-3; no firm D call. The CDR3 length is 13 residues. V lost 2 bases, J lost 6 bases, and 9 bases lay in between. Germline values: CDR1 MNHEY, CDR2 SMNVEV (reference sequence). CDR3 sequence (DNA): TGTGCCAGCAGTTTAGCAGGAATGGATACGCAGTATTTT. Its protein is CASSLAGMDTQYF.

The chain couples TRBV4-3 to TRBJ1-1; unclear D gene. The CDR3 covers 14 residues. V was clipped by 1 base and J by 4 bases, with 10 bases between them. The germline CDR1 and CDR2 sequences are LGHNA and YSLEER. The DNA of the CDR3 is TGCGCCAGCAGCCAAGGAGGGCTGCGCACTGAAGCTTTCTTT. It translates to CASSQGGLRTEAFF.

CDR3: CASSSHRAFADTQYF. The DNA for the CDR3 is TGTGCCAGCAGCTCTCACAGGGCTTTCGCAGATACGCAGTATTTT. The chain employs TRBV9 and TRBJ2-3; the D gene is possibly TRBD1 (6 bases). Germline lookup yields CDR1 SGDLS and CDR2 YYNGEE. The V gene lost 4 bases and the J gene lost 4 bases, with 16 bases spanning the gap. The CDR3 is 15 residues long.

The chain links TRBV5-4 to TRBJ2-1, with D possibly being TRBD1 (8 bases). The CDR3 is made up of 15 amino acids. V was trimmed by 4 bases and J by 6 bases, leaving 17 bases between them. The germline V gene has CDR1 SGHNT and CDR2 YYREEE (reference sequence). In DNA, the CDR3 is TGTGCCAGCAGCCCTGGGACAGGCGGGGGCAATGAGCAGTTCTTC. This translates into CASSPGTGGGNEQFF.

V is TRBV7-9 and J is TRBJ1-1; 7 bases align to TRBD1. V was clipped by 1 base and J by 3 bases; unmatched bases: 5. This CDR3 spans 15 amino acids. The V gene's germline CDR1 is SEHNR and CDR2 FQNEAQ (reference sequence). CDR3 coding DNA: TGTGCCAGCAGCTTAGATAGGGGGCGAGACACTGAAGCTTTCTTT. Translated, it gives CASSLDRGRDTEAFF. The full variable domain, rest sourced from reference TRBV7-9 and TRBJ1-1, is DTGVSQNPRHKITKRGQNVTFRCDPISEHNRLYWYRQTLGQGPEFLTYFQNEAQLEKSRLLSDRFSAERPKGSFSTLEIQRTEQGDSAMYLCASSLDRGRDTEAFFGQGTRLTVV.

The V gene is TRBV28, the J gene TRBJ2-7; tentative D call: TRBD2 (5 bases). This CDR3 is built from 14 residues. V was pared by 7 bases and J by 6 bases, with 19 bases between. The germline gives CDR1 MDHEN, CDR2 SYDVKM. The CDR3 sequence is CASKLTKTTPEQYF. The CDR3, as DNA: TGTGCCAGCAAACTTACCAAGACTACACCCGAGCAGTACTTC.

This chain joins TRBV4-3 and TRBJ1-2, with TRBD1 matching over 12 bases. This CDR3 region has 16 residues. Germline V gene data show CDR1 as LGHNA and CDR2 as YSLEER. The V gene end was trimmed by 1 base and the J gene end by 7 bases; junction bases not matched to a gene: 7. CDR3 region: CASSQVPGQGAVGYTF. The CDR3 DNA is TGCGCCAGCAGCCAAGTACCGGGACAGGGGGCGGTTGGCTACACCTTC.

V usage is TRBV2 and J usage is TRBJ2-5; 8 bases agree with TRBD2. This CDR3 contains 15 residues. J gave up 1 base and V 6 bases, and 7 bases lay outside the gene matches. Germline V CDR1 and CDR2: SNHLY, FYNNEI. CDR3 in amino acids: CASSGIAGIQETQYF. CDR3 DNA sequence: TGTGCCAGCAGCGGGATAGCGGGGATCCAAGAGACCCAGTACTTC.

This clone was observed a single time. The chain is built from TRBV9 and TRBJ1-3, with 12 positions matching TRBD1. With 0 bases clipped from V and 4 bases from J, the junction kept 5 bases outside the gene matches. There are 17 residues in the CDR3. Looked up from germline, CDR1 is SGDLS and CDR2 is YYNGEE. CDR3 sequence (DNA): TGTGCCAGCAGCGTAGCGGGACAGGGGGCGCAGGGAAACACCATATATTTT. Its protein is CASSVAGQGAQGNTIYF.

This rearrangement joins TRBV19 to TRBJ2-7; D is perhaps TRBD2 (7 bases). V dropped 4 bases and J dropped 4 bases, with 17 bases sitting between them. CDR3 length: 15 amino acids. CDR1 is LNHDA and CDR2 is SQIVND in the germline V gene (reference sequence). CDR3 nucleotides: TGTGCCAGTAGTACTAGGGGGGGAGTAGGTTACGAGCAGTACTTC. It specifies CASSTRGGVGYEQYF.

As to this clone: Germline and junction disagree at one end, which may indicate a read error. The J gene is TRBJ2-3, the V gene TRBV7-2; TRBD2 aligns across 10 bases. The germline CDR1 and CDR2 sequences are SGHTA and FQGNSA. The CDR3 loop spans 16 amino acids. CDR3 sequence: CASTLVPGLATDTQYF. The CDR3 region has the DNA TGTGCCAGCACCTTAGTACCGGGACTAGCGACAGATACGCAGTATTTT.

The CDR3 here is CACGGQLNSGANVLTF. In DNA form, the CDR3 reads TGTGCCTGTGGGGGACAGTTGAACTCTGGGGCCAACGTCCTGACTTTC. This chain joins TRBV2 and TRBJ2-6; 7 bases agree with TRBD1. CDR1 and CDR2 from the germline V gene are SNHLY and FYNNEI. This CDR3 is 16 amino acids long. J was trimmed by 0 bases and V by 11 bases; bases with no gene match: 10.

The rearrangement links TRBV6-5 to TRBJ2-1; D not resolved. The CDR3 has 11 residues. CDR1 and CDR2 from the germline V gene are MNHEY and SVGAGI. Trimming took 5 bases from V and 8 from J, leaving 7 bases between them. The CDR3 sequence: CASSLLHEQFF. In DNA, the CDR3 is TGTGCCAGCAGTCTCCTCCATGAGCAGTTCTTC.

The chain combines TRBV5-8 with TRBJ1-2, with 10 bases that match TRBD1. Germline V gives CDR1 SGHTS, CDR2 YDEGEE. This CDR3 is built from 14 residues. After removal of 0 bases from V and 7 bases from J, the junction contained 3 bases not matched to a gene. CDR3 region: CASSLAWTGGGYTF. The CDR3 nucleotides are TGTGCCAGCAGCTTGGCCTGGACAGGGGGTGGCTACACCTTC.

This clone came up once. The rearrangement links TRBV29-1 to TRBJ2-3; 15 nucleotides align to TRBD2. Germline V lookup: CDR1 SQVTM, CDR2 ANQGSEA. The length of the CDR3 is 14 residues. With 4 bases clipped from V and 12 bases from J, the junction kept 8 bases outside the gene matches. CDR3 loop: CSVGTSGGAVAQYF. Written as DNA, the CDR3 is TGCAGCGTTGGGACTAGCGGGGGGGCCGTGGCACAGTATTTT.

This chain connects TRBV15 to TRBJ2-7, with TRBD1 identical over 8 bases. The J segment lost 2 bases and the V segment lost 1 base, leaving 4 bases of the junction unmatched. This CDR3 comprises 15 residues. The V gene's germline CDR1 is LNHNV and CDR2 YYDKDF (reference sequence). CDR3 DNA: TGTGCCACCAGCAGAGTAAGGACAGGGACCTACGAGCAGTACTTC. Protein: CATSRVRTGTYEQYF.

The gene calls are TRBV4-3 and TRBJ1-6, with a possible D match to TRBD1 (5 bases). In germline, CDR1 is LGHNA, CDR2 YSLEER. CDR3 size: 14 residues. The V gene lost 1 base and the J gene lost 10 bases, with 11 bases spanning the gap. The CDR3 DNA reads as TGCGCCAGCAGCCAAGTTGGGGGGGGGTCACCCCTCCACTTT. Its translation: CASSQVGGGSPLHF.

In this sample, this clone turned up a few times. The J gene is TRBJ1-1, the V gene TRBV5-4, with a weak D call TRBD1 (5 bases). Trimming took 4 bases from V and 4 from J, leaving 14 bases between them. The CDR3 is made up of 14 amino acids. Germline V gene data show CDR1 as SGHNT and CDR2 as YYREEE (reference sequence). CDR3 protein: CASSPSRGSTEAFF. As DNA, the CDR3 is TGTGCCAGCAGCCCCTCAAGGGGTAGCACTGAAGCTTTCTTT.

The genes are TRBV18 and TRBJ2-7, with D unresolved. The CDR3 spans 15 residues. V lost 3 bases, J lost 3 bases, and 15 bases lay in between. Germline assignment: CDR1 KGHSH and CDR2 LQKENI. The CDR3, as DNA: TGTGCCAGCTCACCGGGTGAGGAGATCGGCTACGAGCAGTACTTC. This sequence encodes CASSPGEEIGYEQYF.

V gene TRBV6-2 or TRBV6-3 combines with J gene TRBJ1-5, with D hard to call. Trimming left V 2 bases short and J 2 bases short, with 7 bases between. The V gene's germline CDR1 is MNHEY and CDR2 SVGEGT. CDR3 length: 14 amino acids. Written as DNA, the CDR3 is TGTGCCAGCAGTTACGGGGAGGGCAATCAGCCCCAGCATTTT. Amino acids: CASSYGEGNQPQHF.

J is TRBJ2-5 and V is TRBV5-4; D is unresolved. V lost 4 bases to trimming and J lost 0 bases, with 10 bases between them. CDR3 length equals 14 residues. Per the germline V gene, CDR1 is SGHNT and CDR2 is YYREEE (reference sequence). DNA of the CDR3: TGTGCCAGCAGCCTCTCCGAGTACCAAGAGACCCAGTACTTC. Translated, it gives CASSLSEYQETQYF.

The J gene is TRBJ2-7, the V gene TRBV27, with 14 bases identical to TRBD2. Germline values: CDR1 MNHEY, CDR2 SMNVEV (reference sequence). There are 20 residues in the CDR3. V shed 7 bases, J shed 2 bases, and the junction held 19 bases outside the gene matches. For the CDR3, the DNA is TGTGCCAGCACCCTAAGAAGTCCGGGACTAGCGGGAGTTGGGGCCTACGAGCAGTACTTC. Protein: CASTLRSPGLAGVGAYEQYF.